The present T cell receptor beta chain was sequenced within a study of human T cells and chemical hapten exposure. This clonotype was seen many times. Its ends do not fully match the called genes, so a read error is possible. Sample time point: pre-sensitization, week 0. The treatment was: therapeutic diphenylcyclopropenone sensitization with weekly scalp DPC. Each CDR3 protein gets one entry after TCRdb re-called the RACE reads with MiXCR. The data hold approximately 260,000 distinct CDR3 sequences, with about 9.4% observed a single time. CDR3 length: 13 residues. CDR1 is MDHEN and CDR2 is SYDVKM in the germline V gene.

The origin of this receptor is a woman between 40 and 55 years old with alopecia areata. Some clones in this sample may be carry-over from other donors' samples. The specimen was whole blood, collected in connection with sensitization to the hapten diphenylcyclopropenone (DPC). The chain is built from TRBV28 and TRBJ2-7; 11 bases line up with TRBD2. In nucleotides, the CDR3 is TGTGCCACCCTCCCCCTATTAGCGGGAGGGCAGAACTTC. Amino acid sequence: CATLPLLAGGQNF.